This is a list of T cell receptor beta chains from one sample in a study of cytomegalovirus exposure and HLA in healthy donors. Method: immunoSEQ multiplex PCR; TCRdb's copy keeps in-frame clones and lacks some. The sample shows 150,000 to 200,000 clones, roughly 77% of them seen only once. The sequenced sample consisted of PBMCs. All receptors come from a man aged 35-49 years in good health and CMV-seropositive. CDR3s include the opening cysteine and the closing phenylalanine or tryptophan. D genes are given only for firm matches. Part of the rows lack a size; the others show once, few, many or a class for expanded clones.

d_gene | abundance | j_gene | v_gene | CDR3aa | CDR3nt
- | few | TRBJ1-1 | TRBV11-3 | CASSLGPDREAFF | TGTGCCAGCAGCTTAGGTCCCGACAGGGAAGCTTTCTTT
- | - | TRBJ1-1 | TRBV28 | CASSPSAGSDTEAFF | TGTGCCAGCAGCCCCTCGGCGGGGTCGGACACTGAAGCTTTCTTT
TRBD2 | - | TRBJ2-5 | TRBV7-2 | CASRPSGSGETQYF | TGTGCCAGCAGACCTAGCGGGAGTGGGGAGACCCAGTACTTC
- | - | TRBJ1-1 | TRBV2 | CASSEAGRGSTEAFF | TGTGCCAGCAGTGAAGCGGGCAGGGGAAGTACTGAAGCTTTCTTT
- | - | TRBJ2-2 | TRBV7-2 | CASSPRLRAASGTGELFF | TGTGCCAGCAGCCCCCGCCTTCGAGCGGCCTCCGGCACCGGGGAGCTGTTTTTT
- | - | TRBJ2-7 | TRBV11-3 | CASSLYRVPYEQYF | TGTGCCAGCAGCTTATACAGGGTACCCTACGAGCAGTACTTC
TRBD2 | once | TRBJ2-7 | TRBV4-1 | CASSHETGTSDYEQYF | TGCGCCAGCAGCCATGAGACCGGGACTAGCGACTACGAGCAGTACTTC
TRBD1 | - | TRBJ2-1 | TRBV7-2 | CASTLLGTVSYNEQFF | TGTGCCAGCACCCTACTGGGGACAGTCTCCTACAATGAGCAGTTCTTC
TRBD1 | - | TRBJ1-2 | TRBV6-5 | CASKNRGSYGYTF | TGTGCCAGCAAGAACAGGGGAAGTTATGGCTACACCTTC
TRBD2 | - | TRBJ2-7 | TRBV2 | CASSLLAGGTYEQYF | TGTGCCAGCAGTTTACTAGCGGGGGGGACCTACGAGCAGTACTTC
TRBD2 | - | TRBJ2-7 | TRBV15 | CATSRVRTSGPYEQYF | TGTGCCACCAGCAGAGTCAGGACTAGCGGGCCCTACGAGCAGTACTTC
TRBD1 | - | TRBJ2-5 | TRBV2 | CASKTRTGQETQYF | TGTGCCAGCAAGACCAGGACAGGTCAAGAGACCCAGTACTTC
- | few | TRBJ1-5 | TRBV13 | CASSPGRGNQPQHF | TGTGCCAGCAGCCCGGGTAGGGGAAATCAGCCCCAGCATTTT
TRBD2 | - | TRBJ2-7 | TRBV6-1 | CASSERLAARHEQYF | TGTGCCAGCAGTGAAAGGCTAGCGGCTCGCCACGAGCAGTACTTC
- | - | TRBJ2-3 | TRBV7-3 | CASSLGPSATTDTQYF | TGTGCCAGCAGCTTAGGGCCTAGCGCAACGACAGATACGCAGTATTTT
TRBD2 | few | TRBJ2-7 | TRBV7-9 | CASSPPAGVEQYF | TGTGCCAGCAGCCCTCCGGCGGGAGTCGAGCAGTACTTC
- | - | TRBJ2-7 | TRBV9 | CASSESGQVYGEQYF | TGTGCCAGCAGCGAAAGTGGGCAGGTTTACGGCGAGCAGTACTTC
TRBD2 | - | TRBJ2-7 | TRBV7-9 | CASSRSGGGDKGYEQYF | TGTGCCAGCAGCAGATCGGGGGGGGGCGATAAAGGCTACGAGCAGTACTTC
- | - | TRBJ2-7 | TRBV6-5 | CACSYTDSPYEQYF | TGTGCCTGCAGTTACACGGATAGCCCCTACGAGCAGTACTTC
TRBD2 | - | TRBJ2-3 | TRBV5-4 | CASGKGLAGRSSTDTQYF | TGTGCCAGCGGAAAAGGACTAGCGGGGAGGTCTAGCACAGATACGCAGTATTTT
- | once | TRBJ2-3 | TRBV5-4 | CASSLVAITDTQYF | TGTGCCAGCAGCTTGGTAGCGATCACAGATACGCAGTATTTT
- | - | TRBJ1-1 | TRBV30 | CAWSVQHTNTEAFF | TGTGCCTGGAGTGTACAACACACGAACACTGAAGCTTTCTTT
- | - | TRBJ1-2 | TRBV30 | CAWSVGGTPYGYTF | TGTGCCTGGAGTGTAGGCGGAACCCCCTATGGCTACACCTTC
- | - | TRBJ2-3 | TRBV7-8 | CASSLDFVSGDTQYF | TGTGCCAGCAGCTTAGACTTCGTCTCGGGAGATACGCAGTATTTT